The subject of this entry is one T cell receptor beta chain. The CDR3 runs to 14 residues. Germline-derived CDR1 and CDR2 are SGHDT and YYEEEE. V lost 2 bases and J 3 bases, leaving 9 bases between the germline ends. A multiplex PCR was run with 60 Vbeta primers and 13 Jbeta primers. Clones were sequenced by immunoSEQ multiplex PCR, and TCRdb holds only the in-frame ones, with some missing. The sample yields 100,000 to 150,000 clones, 78% seen once. The data are from a study of cytomegalovirus exposure and HLA in healthy donors. The chain couples TRBV5-6 to TRBJ1-5; D not resolved. The receptor's source is a man aged 30-40 years in good health and CMV-seropositive. Source material: PBMCs. CDR3 protein: CASSLSPNNQPQHF. The CDR3 coding sequence is TGTGCCAGCAGCTTAAGCCCGAACAATCAGCCCCAGCATTTT. Drawing the rest from reference TRBV5-6 and TRBJ1-5, the complete variable domain is DAGVTQSPTHLIKTRGQQVTLRCSPKSGHDTVSWYQQALGQGPQFIFQYYEEEERQRGNFPDRFSGHQFPNYSSELNVNALLLGDSALYLCASSLSPNNQPQHFGDGTRLSIL.